These 2 T cell receptor beta chains share one sample of origin, sequenced in a study of blood T cell repertoires in COVID-19. Only in-frame clones appear in the TCRdb table, and some are missing; sequencing was by immunoSEQ multiplex PCR. The table shows 200,000 to 250,000 clones, with 84% occurring only once. Material for sequencing was peripheral blood. These receptors were taken from a woman of 80 years or more with COVID-19, enrolled during active disease.

This clone appeared a few times. The chain joins TRBV5-1 to TRBJ1-1; D is possibly TRBD1 (6 bases). The V and J ends lost 7 bases and 0 bases respectively, with 13 bases between them. The CDR3 runs 14 residues. The germline V gene has CDR1 SGHRS and CDR2 YFSETQ. The CDR3 DNA reads as TGCGCCAGCGGAAGACAGGAGATGAACACTGAAGCTTTCTTT. It codes for CASGRQEMNTEAFF. The entire variable domain, with the rest obtained from reference TRBV5-1 and TRBJ1-1, is as follows: KAGVTQTPRYLIKTRGQQVTLSCSPISGHRSVSWYQQTPGQGLQFLFEYFSETQRNKGNFPGRFSGRQFSNSRSEMNVSTLELGDSALYLCASGRQEMNTEAFFGQGTRLTVV.

The chain recombines TRBV6-5 with TRBJ1-2; 7 bases match TRBD1. J lost 2 bases, V lost 2 bases, and 8 bases had no gene match. Germline V CDR1 and CDR2: MNHEY, SVGAGI. There are 16 residues in the CDR3. The DNA for the CDR3 is TGTGCCAGCAGTTACGTGGGGACAGCCACCAACTATGGCTACACCTTC. It encodes CASSYVGTATNYGYTF.